A single sample gave rise to the 24 T cell receptor beta chains below, sequenced in a study of shared clonotypes between healthy human individuals. Assay: immunoSEQ multiplex PCR; the TCRdb copy retains only in-frame clones and omits some. Counted here are 2 million to 2.5 million clones, about 90% occurring once; the ten biggest clones make up 0.37%. The sequenced sample consisted of naive CD4+ T cells from PBMCs. Subset given: CD45RA+ positively selected. Receptors were obtained from a man in his late teens or twenties in good health. Some clones in this sample may be carry-over from other donors' samples.

The CDR3 DNA reads as TGTGCCAGCAGCCCCGGCACAGATACGCAGTATTTT. The encoded protein is CASSPGTDTQYF. J is TRBJ2-3 and V is TRBV6-5; D remains unclear. The CDR3 extends over 12 amino acids. Germline assignment: CDR1 MNHEY and CDR2 SVGAGI. Trimming cost V 6 bases and J 1 base, with 5 bases left between them.

The chain recombines TRBV28 with TRBJ2-7; D unresolved. V was trimmed by 1 base and J by 2 bases, leaving 6 bases between them. The CDR3 is 13 residues long. Germline V gene data show CDR1 as MDHEN and CDR2 as SYDVKM. The CDR3 spells CASSLFGPYEQYF. CDR3 sequence (DNA): TGTGCCAGCAGTTTATTTGGACCCTACGAGCAGTACTTC.

The chain joins TRBV6-5 to TRBJ1-2; D gene unclear. Germline-derived CDR1 and CDR2 are MNHEY and SVGAGI. The V end was cut by 6 bases, the J end by 6 bases, with 17 bases between. CDR3 size: 14 residues. DNA of the CDR3: TGTGCCAGCAGGGGAACGGGGAGGACGAATGGCTACACCTTC. Translating it yields CASRGTGRTNGYTF.

The chain couples TRBV5-5 to TRBJ2-7, with 7 bases fitting TRBD2. V lost 2 bases to trimming and J lost 3 bases; unmatched junction nucleotides: 11. This CDR3 is built from 16 residues. Per germline, CDR1 SGHKS and CDR2 YYEKEE (reference sequence). This chain's CDR3 is CASSFVLGGANYEQYF. CDR3 coding DNA: TGTGCCAGCAGCTTCGTCCTGGGAGGGGCCAACTACGAGCAGTACTTC.

The chain employs TRBV10-3 and TRBJ1-2, with D possibly being TRBD1 (5 bases). Trimming removed 4 bases from V and 1 base from J, with 16 bases in between. The CDR3 length is 16 residues. Germline loops: CDR1 ENHRY, CDR2 SYGVKD. The CDR3 spells CAISGTAYGGNYGYTF. The DNA for the CDR3 is TGTGCCATCAGTGGAACCGCCTACGGGGGTAACTATGGCTACACCTTC.

Points on this clone: Within the sample, other DNA sequences also encode this same CDR3. The V call is TRBV5-4, the J call TRBJ2-7; D is perhaps TRBD2 (6 bases). Germline CDR1 is SGHNT and CDR2 is YYREEE (reference sequence). The CDR3 is 15 amino acids. Deletions cut 0 bases from V and 0 bases from J, with 10 bases between. CDR3 nucleotide sequence: TGTGCCAGCAGCTTGGACGGGGGTGGCTCCTACGAGCAGTACTTC. Encoded protein: CASSLDGGGSYEQYF.

The rearrangement joins TRBV18 to TRBJ1-2; D possibly corresponds to TRBD1 (5 bases). Trimming left V 6 bases short and J 2 bases short, with 16 bases between. The CDR3 runs 15 residues. The germline CDR1 and CDR2 sequences are KGHSH and LQKENI. The CDR3 loop is CASSPGTAENYGYTF. CDR3 bases: TGTGCCAGCTCCCCAGGGACGGCCGAAAACTATGGCTACACCTTC.

J is TRBJ1-1 and V is TRBV6-5; a possible D gene is TRBD1 (5 bases). This CDR3 contains 15 residues. CDR1 is MNHEY, CDR2 SVGAGI, per germline. Trimming left V 0 bases short and J 8 bases short, with 16 bases between. CDR3 nucleotide sequence: TGTGCCAGCAGTTACTCGGTCGGGACCGTCGCCGAAGCTTTCTTT. Protein: CASSYSVGTVAEAFF.

The sample holds a few counts of this clone. This chain joins TRBV18 and TRBJ2-2; a weak D match, TRBD1 (6 bases). V lost 2 bases and J lost 1, with 11 bases in between. This CDR3 comprises 16 residues. Germline V CDR1 and CDR2: KGHSH, LQKENI. CDR3 amino acids: CASSPSQGWNTGELFF. CDR3 DNA: TGTGCCAGCTCACCAAGCCAGGGGTGGAACACCGGGGAGCTGTTTTTT.

The gene calls are TRBV30 and TRBJ2-7, with 9 bases that match TRBD1. J lost 0 bases, V lost 5 bases, and 8 bases had no gene match. This CDR3 is 15 amino acids long. The germline V gene encodes CDR1 GTSNPN and CDR2 SVGIG (reference sequence). CDR3 coding DNA: TGTGCCTGGGGGACAGGGACCCCCCCCTCCTACGAGCAGTACTTC. Translating gives CAWGTGTPPSYEQYF.

V gene TRBV9 combines with J gene TRBJ2-7, with D tentatively TRBD2 (5 bases). The CDR3 length is 14 residues. V lost 0 bases to trimming and J lost 5 bases, with 12 bases between them. Germline loops: CDR1 SGDLS, CDR2 YYNGEE. The CDR3 nucleotides are TGTGCCAGCAGCGTAGGAACTAGTTCCCACGAGCAGTACTTC. As protein: CASSVGTSSHEQYF.

The chain joins TRBV29-1 to TRBJ2-1, with TRBD1 matching 10 bases. The V gene's germline CDR1 is SQVTM and CDR2 ANQGSEA. Losses at the gene ends were 3 bases for V and 10 bases for J; bases not matched to a gene: 9. The CDR3 has 14 residues. This chain's CDR3 is CSVEDRGEGIEQFF. DNA for the CDR3: TGCAGCGTTGAGGACAGGGGGGAGGGCATAGAGCAGTTCTTC.

The chain is built from TRBV5-4 and TRBJ1-2, with a possible D match to TRBD1 (5 bases). With 3 bases removed from V and 8 bases from J, the gap between germline ends came to 20 bases. This CDR3 region has 15 residues. Germline CDR1 is SGHNT and CDR2 is YYREEE (reference sequence). CDR3: CASSSKQPGLAGYTF. In DNA form, the CDR3 reads TGTGCCAGCAGCTCAAAACAGCCGGGGCTCGCGGGCTACACCTTC.

V usage is TRBV5-4 and J usage is TRBJ1-2; weak D call: TRBD1 (6 bases). The length of the CDR3 is 13 residues. The ends were cut back, 7 bases at V and 7 bases at J, with 17 bases in the middle. CDR1 and CDR2 (germline): SGHNT, YYREEE (reference sequence). The CDR3 spells CASRTRQGGGYTF. The CDR3 DNA follows: TGTGCCAGCCGGACTAGGCAAGGGGGTGGCTACACCTTC. Variable domain in full (rest from reference TRBV5-4 and TRBJ1-2): ETGVTQSPTHLIKTRGQQVTLRCSSQSGHNTVSWYQQALGQGPQFIFQYYREEENGRGNFPPRFSGLQFPNYSSELNVNALELDDSALYLCASRTRQGGGYTFGSGTRLTVV.

The chain joins TRBV2 to TRBJ2-1; 9 positions agree with TRBD2. The germline V gene encodes CDR1 SNHLY and CDR2 FYNNEI. The CDR3 contains 15 residues. Germline trimming cut 6 bases from V and 5 bases from J; bases unmatched to any gene: 8. This CDR3 is CASRRDSGGHNEQFF. CDR3 nucleotides: TGTGCCAGCAGGAGAGATAGCGGGGGCCACAATGAGCAGTTCTTC.

V and J are TRBV7-6 and TRBJ2-2; 7 nucleotides agree with TRBD1. The germline V gene has CDR1 SGHVS and CDR2 FNYEAQ. The CDR3 runs 14 residues. The V segment lost 8 bases and the J segment 0 bases; nucleotides outside the gene matches: 3. The CDR3 DNA reads as TGTGCCAGCTCCGGGACAGCGAACACCGGGGAGCTGTTTTTT. This codes for CASSGTANTGELFF.

Concerning this clone: The same CDR3 can be traced to other DNA sequences in this sample. The gene calls are TRBV28 and TRBJ2-1; D possibly corresponds to TRBD2 (6 bases). Germline CDR1 is MDHEN and CDR2 is SYDVKM. V was trimmed by 4 bases and J by 0 bases, leaving 13 bases between them. The CDR3 is 16 residues long. CDR3 amino acids: CASSSPAGSSYNEQFF. In nucleotides, the CDR3 is TGTGCCAGCAGTTCCCCCGCCGGGAGCTCCTACAATGAGCAGTTCTTC.

The chain links TRBV2 to TRBJ2-6; 10 bases are shared with TRBD1. CDR3 length: 18 residues. The trim removed 4 bases at V and 0 bases at J, leaving 6 bases unmatched. CDR1 and CDR2 from the germline V gene are SNHLY and FYNNEI. CDR3 in DNA: TGTGCCAGCAGTGCGGGACAGGGGATTCCCTCTGGGGCCAACGTCCTGACTTTC. Translated: CASSAGQGIPSGANVLTF.

J is TRBJ1-4 and V is TRBV28; D is possibly TRBD1 (5 bases). Germline CDR1 MDHEN, CDR2 SYDVKM. Deletions cut 3 bases from V and 4 bases from J, with 18 bases between. The CDR3 runs to 17 residues. CDR3 nucleotides: TGTGCCAGCAGTTTGTATACTCCGGGACGGCGTAATGAAAAACTGTTTTTT. Translating it yields CASSLYTPGRRNEKLFF.

The chain recombines TRBV28 with TRBJ2-1; no clear D gene. V was clipped by 2 bases and J by 0 bases, with 11 bases between them. Germline lookup yields CDR1 MDHEN and CDR2 SYDVKM. There are 16 residues in the CDR3. CDR3 residues: CASSLTSAGSYNEQFF. The CDR3 coding sequence is TGTGCCAGCAGTTTAACCTCAGCTGGCTCCTACAATGAGCAGTTCTTC.

The chain is built from TRBV18 and TRBJ2-7; D tentatively reads TRBD1 or TRBD2 (6 bases each). Germline V CDR1 and CDR2: KGHSH, LQKENI. There are 15 residues in the CDR3. The V gene lost 5 bases and the J gene lost 6 bases, with 20 bases spanning the gap. CDR3 in amino acids: CASSTRVTQGGEQYF. The CDR3 DNA reads as TGTGCCAGCTCAACACGAGTTACACAGGGAGGCGAGCAGTACTTC.

The rearrangement links TRBV28 to TRBJ1-5, with 7 bases lining up with TRBD1. The CDR3 has 14 amino acids. Germline CDR1 reads MDHEN; CDR2 reads SYDVKM. The ends lost 4 bases at V and 3 bases at J; junction bases unmatched: 3. CDR3 amino acids: CASSSGTDNQPQHF. The CDR3 region has the DNA TGTGCCAGCAGTTCAGGGACAGACAATCAGCCCCAGCATTTT.

V is TRBV7-2 and J is TRBJ1-4; TRBD1 is a possible D gene (5 bases). Germline assignment: CDR1 SGHTA and CDR2 FQGNSA. CDR3 length equals 13 residues. V was shortened by 6 bases and J by 8 bases, with 13 bases between the two germline ends. CDR3 amino acids: CASSPGGFEKLFF. The CDR3 region has the DNA TGTGCCAGCAGTCCGGGGGGGTTCGAAAAACTGTTTTTT.

This chain links TRBV15 with TRBJ2-2, with 9 bases matching TRBD2. V lost 3 bases and J lost 1; bases outside the gene matches: 3. The CDR3 runs to 16 residues. Germline CDR1 LNHNV, CDR2 YYDKDF (reference sequence). The CDR3 bases are TGTGCCACCAGCAGGCGACTAGCGGAGAACACCGGGGAGCTGTTTTTT. This encodes CATSRRLAENTGELFF.